This is a list of T cell receptor beta chains from one sample in a study of control samples from healthy donors and cancer patients. Data came from immunoSEQ multiplex PCR; TCRdb stores just in-frame clones and leaves some out. The sample consists of about 190,000 clones, 90% to 95% of them appearing once. The sequenced sample consisted of blood. The receptors were gathered from a man aged 18 to 29 in good health. Each CDR3 is given with its conserved first and last residue. D genes are given only for firm matches. Where a row states a size, it is once, few, many or the class of an expanded clone; other rows omit it.

NA NA TRBJ2-3 TRBV5-1 CASSLGSFGSTDTQYF
NA NA TRBJ2-6 TRBV3-1/TRBV3-2 CASSRSFLNSGANVLTF
TRBD2 NA TRBJ2-1 TRBV6-4 CASSLTSGGGNEQFF
NA NA TRBJ2-7 TRBV27 CASSLKGWEEGYEQYF
NA NA TRBJ1-5 TRBV28 CASSFLDKSDQPQHF
NA NA TRBJ2-3 TRBV18 CASSPANGGQDTQYF
TRBD2 NA TRBJ2-2 TRBV7-3 CASSFSGGTGELFF
NA NA TRBJ1-5 TRBV25-1 CASSYPGIQPQHF
TRBD1 NA TRBJ2-6 TRBV24-1 CATSDSTGVCGKANVLTF
TRBD1 NA TRBJ1-2 TRBV7-2 CASSPFPTGTRADTF
NA NA TRBJ2-2 TRBV5-1 CASSQDSFSGELFF
NA once TRBJ2-6 TRBV27 CASSPNRGFGSGANVLTF
TRBD1 once TRBJ2-3 TRBV5-8 CASSFRTGGDTQYF
NA few TRBJ1-2 TRBV28 CASLDRTNYGYTF
NA NA TRBJ2-7 TRBV21-1 CASSKNGGTGVYEQYF
TRBD1 NA TRBJ1-1 TRBV10-3 CAISGQGADTEAFF
TRBD1 once TRBJ2-2 TRBV20-1 CSASKQGLAGELFF
NA NA TRBJ1-1 TRBV18 CASSPPGGMGTEAFF
NA NA TRBJ2-7 TRBV13 CASSLRDYEQYF
TRBD1 NA TRBJ1-1 TRBV15 CATSRVSTGMNTEAFF
NA NA TRBJ1-2 TRBV19 CASSIGSYYGYTF
NA NA TRBJ1-1 TRBV10-3 CAINREANTEAFF
NA NA TRBJ2-1 TRBV30 CAWSEGGSYNEQFF
NA NA TRBJ1-2 TRBV2 CASSVEGNGYTF
NA once TRBJ2-7 TRBV28 CASSGGGPPYEQYF
TRBD2 NA TRBJ2-1 TRBV10-1 CASSEVELAGPYNEQFF
NA NA TRBJ1-4 TRBV19 CASSSSQGLRATNEKLFF
NA NA TRBJ1-1 TRBV5-4 CASRNRASHTEAFF
TRBD1 NA TRBJ1-2 TRBV4-2 CASSQVGTGSVYTF
NA NA TRBJ1-1 TRBV7-9 CASSFQGVAFF
NA NA TRBJ1-1 TRBV19 CASSIGWGAAADTEAFF
NA NA TRBJ1-1 TRBV7-9 CASSLGETEAFF
NA NA TRBJ2-6 TRBV4-2 CASSPDRTGANVLTF
NA NA TRBJ2-3 TRBV15 CATSTGGPDTQYF
NA once TRBJ1-4 TRBV28 CASSSGRGLVFF
NA once TRBJ1-4 TRBV12-5 CASGLVLFGLGRKHEKLFF
NA NA TRBJ2-3 TRBV3-1/TRBV3-2 CASSQVGRGDTQYF
NA NA TRBJ2-3 TRBV19 CASSPAGTPSYF
NA NA TRBJ1-5 TRBV21-1 CASRQPVGSNQPQHF